This TCR beta chain was retrieved from a study of somatic mutations in cytotoxic T cells in rheumatoid arthritis. Of note for this clone: Its antigen is unidentified.

Measured with immunoSEQ multiplex PCR; TCRdb has only the in-frame clones, and not every one. The repertoire holds about 20,000 clones, with about 86% as singletons. The CDR3 is 13 amino acids. The V gene lost 6 bases and the J gene lost 6 bases, with 12 bases spanning the gap. Germline-derived CDR1 and CDR2 are SGDLS and YYNGEE. Study results and limitations: The CD8+ clonality of rheumatoid arthritis patients increased with age, whereas that of healthy controls did not. For about an eighth of the roughly 60 patients, a single CD8+ clone accounted for more than 20% of CD8+ cells.

Each healthy control was a blood donor; the group had a median age of about 59 years (range 21-70), and roughly 58% were female. This receptor was obtained from a woman between 45 and 65 years old in good health. The sequenced material came from CD8+ T cells sorted from blood. The V and J genes are TRBV9 and TRBJ1-4; a possible D gene is TRBD1 (6 bases). CDR3 in amino acids: CASNRARDEKLFF. The CDR3, as DNA: TGTGCCAGCAACAGGGCCAGAGATGAAAAACTGTTTTTT. Drawing the rest from reference TRBV9 and TRBJ1-4, the complete variable domain is DSGVTQTPKHLITATGQRVTLRCSPRSGDLSVYWYQQSLDQGLQFLIQYYNGEERAKGNILERFSAQQFPDLHSELNLSSLELGDSALYFCASNRARDEKLFFGSGTQLSVL.